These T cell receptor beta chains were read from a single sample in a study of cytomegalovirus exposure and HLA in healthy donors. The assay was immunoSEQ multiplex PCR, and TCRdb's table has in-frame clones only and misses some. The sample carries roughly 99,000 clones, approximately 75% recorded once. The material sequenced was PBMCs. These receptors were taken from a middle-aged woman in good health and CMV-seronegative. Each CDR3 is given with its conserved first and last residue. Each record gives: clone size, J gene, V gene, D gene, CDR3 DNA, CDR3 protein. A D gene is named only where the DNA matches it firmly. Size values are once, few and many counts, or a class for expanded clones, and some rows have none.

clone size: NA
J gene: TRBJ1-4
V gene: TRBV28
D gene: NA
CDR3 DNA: TGTGCCAGCCAGGGGATATCGTCTGGTAATGAAAAACTGTTTTTT
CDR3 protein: CASQGISSGNEKLFF

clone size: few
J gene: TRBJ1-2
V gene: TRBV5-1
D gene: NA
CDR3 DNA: TGCGCCAGCAGCTTGGGTTCCCAGAACTATGGCTACACCTTC
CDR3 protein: CASSLGSQNYGYTF

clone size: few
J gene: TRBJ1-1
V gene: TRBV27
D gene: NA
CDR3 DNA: TGTGCGTCCGGTATGAACACTGAAGCTTTCTTT
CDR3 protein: CASGMNTEAFF

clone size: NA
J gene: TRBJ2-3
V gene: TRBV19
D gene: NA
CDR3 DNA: TGTGCCAGTATGGCAAGGGGCTTAGTCGCAGATACGCAGTATTTT
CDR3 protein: CASMARGLVADTQYF

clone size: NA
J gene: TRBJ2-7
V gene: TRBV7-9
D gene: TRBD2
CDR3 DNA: TGTGCCAGCAGCCAAGAGGGAGGGGTCTACGAGCAGTACTTC
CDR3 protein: CASSQEGGVYEQYF

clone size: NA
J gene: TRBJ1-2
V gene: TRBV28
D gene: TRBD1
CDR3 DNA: TGTGCCAGCAGTTTACCACAGGGGGCTGGTGGCTACACCTTC
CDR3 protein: CASSLPQGAGGYTF

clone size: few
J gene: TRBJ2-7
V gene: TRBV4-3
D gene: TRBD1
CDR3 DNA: TGCGCCAGCAGCCCGGGGACAGGGGGCCCCTACGAGCAGTACTTC
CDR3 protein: CASSPGTGGPYEQYF

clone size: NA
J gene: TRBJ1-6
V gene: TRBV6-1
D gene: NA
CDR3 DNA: TGTGCCAGCAGTCCCCGACAGAGTGATTCACCCCTCCACTTT
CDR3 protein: CASSPRQSDSPLHF

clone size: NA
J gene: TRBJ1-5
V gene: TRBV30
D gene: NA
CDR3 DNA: TGTGCCTCTGGTCTAATTGACAATCAGCCCCAGCATTTT
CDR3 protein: CASGLIDNQPQHF

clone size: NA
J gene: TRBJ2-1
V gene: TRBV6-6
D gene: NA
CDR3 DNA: TGTGCCAGCGGCCGGGGGGCCTCCTACAATGAGCAGTTCTTC
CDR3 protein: CASGRGASYNEQFF

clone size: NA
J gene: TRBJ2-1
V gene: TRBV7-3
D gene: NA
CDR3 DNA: TGTGCCAGCAGTCTAACCGCGGGGTACAATGAGCAGTTCTTC
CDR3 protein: CASSLTAGYNEQFF

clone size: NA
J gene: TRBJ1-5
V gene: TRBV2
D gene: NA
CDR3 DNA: TGTGCCAGCAGCCGGGATCTCCAGCCCCAGCATTTT
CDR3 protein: CASSRDLQPQHF

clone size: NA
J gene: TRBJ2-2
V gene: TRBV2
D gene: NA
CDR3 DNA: TGTGCCAGCAGACCACAGGGAAACGGGGAGCTGTTTTTT
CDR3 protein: CASRPQGNGELFF

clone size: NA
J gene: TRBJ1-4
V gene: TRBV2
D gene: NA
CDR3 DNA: TGTGCCAGCAGTGTGGGGCAGGGATTTAATGAAAAACTGTTTTTT
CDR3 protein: CASSVGQGFNEKLFF

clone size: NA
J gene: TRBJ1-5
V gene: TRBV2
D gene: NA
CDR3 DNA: TGTGCCAGCAGTGAAGTCGCATACTCCTTTAGCAATCAGCCCCAGCATTTT
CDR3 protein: CASSEVAYSFSNQPQHF

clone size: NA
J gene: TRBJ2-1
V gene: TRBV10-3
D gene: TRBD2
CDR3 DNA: TGTGCCATCAGCGTGACTAGCGGGGCTGACAATGAGCAGTTCTTC
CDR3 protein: CAISVTSGADNEQFF

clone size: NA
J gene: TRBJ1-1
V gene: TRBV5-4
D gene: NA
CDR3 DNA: TGTGCCAGCAGCTTGGACGCCAGTGAAGCTTTCTTT
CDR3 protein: CASSLDASEAFF

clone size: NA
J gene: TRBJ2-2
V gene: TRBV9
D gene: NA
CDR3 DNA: TGTGCCAGCAGCGTCCACACCTCGAACACCGGGGAGCTGTTTTTT
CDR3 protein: CASSVHTSNTGELFF

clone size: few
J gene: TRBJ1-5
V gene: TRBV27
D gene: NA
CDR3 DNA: TGTGCCAGCAGTTTCGGAGATCAGCCCCAGCATTTT
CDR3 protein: CASSFGDQPQHF

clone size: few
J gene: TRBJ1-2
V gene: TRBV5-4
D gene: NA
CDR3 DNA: TGTGCCAGCAGCCAGGGGTATGGCTACACCTTC
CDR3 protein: CASSQGYGYTF

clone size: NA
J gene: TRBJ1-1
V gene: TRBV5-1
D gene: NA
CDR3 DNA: TGCGCCAGCAGTATCCGGGGGGAAGGCACTGAAGCTTTCTTT
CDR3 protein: CASSIRGEGTEAFF

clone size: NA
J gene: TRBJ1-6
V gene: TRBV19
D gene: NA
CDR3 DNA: TGTGCCAGTAGGACACAGGGCGAGGGTAATTCACCCCTCCACTTT
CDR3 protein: CASRTQGEGNSPLHF

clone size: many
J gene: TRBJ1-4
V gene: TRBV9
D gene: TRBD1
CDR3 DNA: TGTGCCAGCAGCGTAGCCGACAGGGGATGGTTTGAGGAAAAACTGTTTTTT
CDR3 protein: CASSVADRGWFEEKLFF

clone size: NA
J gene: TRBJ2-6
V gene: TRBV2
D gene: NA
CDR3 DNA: TGTGCCAGCAGGGCCAACCTCGATAGGGGCTGGAAGAGCGGGGCCAACGTCCTGACTTTC
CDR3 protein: CASRANLDRGWKSGANVLTF

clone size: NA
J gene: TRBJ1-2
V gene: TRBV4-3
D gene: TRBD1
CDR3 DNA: TGCGCCAGCAGCCCCACAGGGGGCGGCTACACCTTC
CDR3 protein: CASSPTGGGYTF

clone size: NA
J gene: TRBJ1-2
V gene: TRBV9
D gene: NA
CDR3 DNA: TGTGCCAGCAGCGTAGACGGACTCGGCTATGGCTACACCTTC
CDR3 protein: CASSVDGLGYGYTF

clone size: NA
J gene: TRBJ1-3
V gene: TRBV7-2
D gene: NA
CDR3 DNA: TGTGCCAGCAGCTTACTCCCGGACTTCTCTGGAAACACCATATATTTT
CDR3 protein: CASSLLPDFSGNTIYF

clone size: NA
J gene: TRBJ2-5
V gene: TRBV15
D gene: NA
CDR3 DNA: TGTGCCACCAGCAGAGATAGGGGAGGAGAGACCCAGTACTTC
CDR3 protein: CATSRDRGGETQYF

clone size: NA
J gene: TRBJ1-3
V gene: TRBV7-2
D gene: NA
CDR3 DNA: TGTGCCAGCAGCTTAGCAGGGGTCTCTGGAAACACCATATATTTT
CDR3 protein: CASSLAGVSGNTIYF

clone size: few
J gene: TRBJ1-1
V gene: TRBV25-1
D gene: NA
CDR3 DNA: TGTGCCAGCAGTGAGCCCAGGGCGAACACTGAAGCTTTCTTT
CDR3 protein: CASSEPRANTEAFF

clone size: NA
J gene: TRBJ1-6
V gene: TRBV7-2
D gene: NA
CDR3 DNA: TGTGCCAGCAGCTTAGCCGTTTATAATTCACCCCTCCACTTT
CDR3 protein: CASSLAVYNSPLHF

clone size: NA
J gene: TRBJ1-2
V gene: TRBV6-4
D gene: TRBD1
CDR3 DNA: TGTGCCAGCAGTGAGCCTAAGACAGGGGATAGCTATGGCTACACCTTC
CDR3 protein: CASSEPKTGDSYGYTF

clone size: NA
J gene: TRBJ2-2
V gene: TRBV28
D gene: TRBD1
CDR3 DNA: TGTGCCAGCACCATACAGGGGGCAGGTTCGGGGGAGCTGTTTTTT
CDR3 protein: CASTIQGAGSGELFF

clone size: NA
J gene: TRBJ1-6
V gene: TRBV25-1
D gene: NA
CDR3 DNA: TGTGCCAGCCTGTCTAAGAGTAGCTCCTATAATTCACCCCTCCACTTT
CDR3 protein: CASLSKSSSYNSPLHF

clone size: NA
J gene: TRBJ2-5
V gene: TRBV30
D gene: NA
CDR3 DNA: TGTGCCTGGAGTGTAGAAGGAGGGCAAGAGACCCAGTACTTC
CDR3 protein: CAWSVEGGQETQYF

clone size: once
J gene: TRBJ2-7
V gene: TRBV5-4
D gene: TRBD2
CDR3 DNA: TGTGCCAGCAGCTTGGTCGGGACTAGCGTCCACGAGCAGTACTTC
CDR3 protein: CASSLVGTSVHEQYF

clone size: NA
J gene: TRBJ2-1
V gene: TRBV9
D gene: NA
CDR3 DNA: TGTGCCAGCAGCGTAGACCCAGGGGTCTCCTACAATGAGCAGTTCTTC
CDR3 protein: CASSVDPGVSYNEQFF

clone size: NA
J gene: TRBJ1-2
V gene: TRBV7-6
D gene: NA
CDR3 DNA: TGTGCCAGCAGCACCTTAGGGGGGGACGGCTACACCTTC
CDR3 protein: CASSTLGGDGYTF

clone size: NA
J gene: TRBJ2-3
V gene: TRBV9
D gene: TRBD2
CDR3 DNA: TGTGCCAGCAGCGCCCGGGGGGGCACAGATACGCAGTATTTT
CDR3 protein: CASSARGGTDTQYF

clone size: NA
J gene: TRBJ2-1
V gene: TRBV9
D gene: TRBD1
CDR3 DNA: TGTGCCAGCAGCGTAGATTTGGGACAGACTACAATGAAGCAGTTCTTC
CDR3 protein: CASSVDLGQTTMKQFF

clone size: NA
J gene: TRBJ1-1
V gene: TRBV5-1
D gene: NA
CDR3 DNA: TGCGCCAGCAGCCTCAGGGTCCAGGACACTGAAGCTTTCTTT
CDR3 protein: CASSLRVQDTEAFF

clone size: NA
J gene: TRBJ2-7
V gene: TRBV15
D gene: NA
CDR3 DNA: TGTGCCACCAGCAGGGCGGGACTGGAAAACTACGAGCAGTACTTC
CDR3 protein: CATSRAGLENYEQYF

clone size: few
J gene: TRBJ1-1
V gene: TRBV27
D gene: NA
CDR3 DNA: TGTGCCAGCAGTTTGACAGAGAACACTGAAGCTTTCTTT
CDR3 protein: CASSLTENTEAFF

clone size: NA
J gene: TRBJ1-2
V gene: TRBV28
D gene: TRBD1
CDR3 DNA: TGTGCCAGCAGGCCGGGACAGCGCTCGAGGGGCTACACCTTC
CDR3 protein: CASRPGQRSRGYTF

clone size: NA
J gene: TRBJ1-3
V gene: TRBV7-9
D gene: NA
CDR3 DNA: TGTGCCAGCAGCTTCGGGGGTACCTCTGGAAACACCATATATTTT
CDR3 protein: CASSFGGTSGNTIYF

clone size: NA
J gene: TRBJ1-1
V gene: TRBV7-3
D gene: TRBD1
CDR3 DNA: TGTGCCAGCAGCACGAACAGGGGTGAAGCTTTCTTT
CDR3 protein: CASSTNRGEAFF

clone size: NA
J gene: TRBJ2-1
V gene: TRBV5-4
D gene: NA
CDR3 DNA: TGTGCCAGCTACCAAAGCGAGAGGGTCAATGAGCAGTTCTTC
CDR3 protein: CASYQSERVNEQFF

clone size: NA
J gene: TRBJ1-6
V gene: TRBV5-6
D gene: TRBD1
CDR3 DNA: TGTGCCAGCAGCTTGGTGACAGGGGTAGGGTCACCCCTCCACTTT
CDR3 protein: CASSLVTGVGSPLHF

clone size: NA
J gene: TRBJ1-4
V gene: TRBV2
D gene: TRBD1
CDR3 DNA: TGTGCCAGCAGCGAACAAGGGACAGTAAAAAAACTGTTTTTT
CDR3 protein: CASSEQGTVKKLFF

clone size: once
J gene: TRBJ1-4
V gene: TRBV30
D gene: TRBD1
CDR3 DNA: TGTGCCTGGAGTCCCGGGACAGGGAATGAAAAACTGTTTTTT
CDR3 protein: CAWSPGTGNEKLFF

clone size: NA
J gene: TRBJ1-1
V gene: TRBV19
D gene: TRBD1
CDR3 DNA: TGTGCCAGTAGTAGACAGGGGGCAGATGAAGCTTTCTTT
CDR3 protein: CASSRQGADEAFF

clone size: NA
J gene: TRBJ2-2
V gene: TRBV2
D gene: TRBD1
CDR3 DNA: TGTGCCAGCAGAGGGACAGGGCCCGGGGAGCTGTTTTTT
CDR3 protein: CASRGTGPGELFF

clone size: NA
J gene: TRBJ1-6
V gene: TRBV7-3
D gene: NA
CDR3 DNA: TGTGCCAGCAGCCCGGGGGGCTCCTATAATTCACCCCTCCACTTT
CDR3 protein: CASSPGGSYNSPLHF

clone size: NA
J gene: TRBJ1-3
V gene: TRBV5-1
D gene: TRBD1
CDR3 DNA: TGCGCCAGCAGCCCTACAGGGGAAGGAAACACCATATATTTT
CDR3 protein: CASSPTGEGNTIYF

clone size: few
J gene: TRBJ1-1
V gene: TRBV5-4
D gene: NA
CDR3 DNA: TGTGCCAGCAGCCCCACCGGGGGTCGAACTGAAGCTTTCTTT
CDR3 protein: CASSPTGGRTEAFF

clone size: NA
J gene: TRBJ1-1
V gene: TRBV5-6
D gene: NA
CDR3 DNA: TGTGCCAGCAGCTTGGCCCTCTTCCTGAACACTGAAGCTTTCTTT
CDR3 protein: CASSLALFLNTEAFF

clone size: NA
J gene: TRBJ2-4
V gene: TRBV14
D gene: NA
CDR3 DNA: TGTGCCAGCAGCCAAGAATGGGGCGGCATTCAGTACTTC
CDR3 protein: CASSQEWGGIQYF